One T cell receptor beta chain is described in this entry. Its antigen is still unknown. The data derive from a study of post-analysis software for immune sequencing data. Study observations and caveats: Elevated frequency relative to controls characterized roughly five TRBV segments in patients, TRBV5-6, TRBV5-1 and TRBV20-1 among them. The F measure placed samples prepared in the same batch into strongly shared clusters.

Libraries were made from TCR beta cDNA, and they carried unique molecular identifiers. Some 500,000 cDNA molecules were obtained from approximately 0.91 to 9.4 million T cells. Using its own MiXCR run on the PCR reads, TCRdb lists one record per CDR3 protein. The sample lists around 400,000 distinct CDR3 sequences; roughly 38% were seen once. Germline V gene data show CDR1 as LGHNA and CDR2 as YSLEER. The CDR3 contains 13 residues. Deletions cut 1 base from V and 6 bases from J, with 9 bases between. The sequence was obtained from a girl aged 2 to 9 with multiple sclerosis. The sample comprised blood. The rearrangement joins TRBV4-3 to TRBJ1-2; weak D call: TRBD1 (5 bases). Here the CDR3 reads CASSQGGVDGYTF. Written as DNA, the CDR3 is TGCGCCAGCAGCCAAGGAGGGGTGGATGGCTACACCTTC.